These 2 T cell receptor beta chains were all obtained from the same sample, sequenced in a study of blood T cells in healthy people across ages. The authors ran a second PCR of roughly 6 to 11 cycles using a sample-barcoded 5' primer and a J-beta primer mix. TCRdb re-derived calls from the 5' RACE reads in MiXCR, one entry per CDR3 protein. The sample contains fewer than 1.5 million distinct CDR3 sequences, 40% to 50% of which appear only once. The specimen sequenced was blood. Receptors were obtained from a woman between 18 and 30 years old in good health.

In this sample, this clonotype turned up a few times. The chain has TRBV5-1 and TRBJ2-3; possibly TRBD2 for D (5 bases). CDR3 length: 15 amino acids. Germline-derived CDR1 and CDR2 are SGHRS and YFSETQ. V dropped 4 bases and J dropped 2 bases, with 14 bases sitting between them. CDR3 loop: CASSVETTPTDTQYF. The DNA for the CDR3 is TGCGCCAGCAGCGTGGAGACTACCCCCACAGATACGCAGTATTTT.

This sequence joins TRBV18 and TRBJ2-1; D is unresolved. Trimming pared 1 base from V and 6 bases from J, leaving 7 bases between. Germline loops: CDR1 KGHSH, CDR2 LQKENI. The CDR3 length is 13 residues. CDR3 nucleotide sequence: TGTGCCAGCTCACCACAGGCCGCCAATGAGCAGTTCTTC. The encoded protein is CASSPQAANEQFF.